Described below is a single T cell receptor beta chain sequence and its context. Trimming cost V 2 bases and J 6 bases; bases outside gene matches: 8. This CDR3 spans 17 amino acids. The germline V gene encodes CDR1 MGHDK and CDR2 SYGVNS. In the original workflow: By means of reference gene primer amplification, nucleated cell counts were estimated. Sequencing was performed with immunoSEQ multiplex PCR; in TCRdb, only in-frame clones are kept and a portion is missing. The V and J calls and clone size were taken over from that table, and D and trimming were inferred from the DNA. The profile shows 300,000 to 400,000 clones, around nine tenths of them singletons. The data originate from a study of blood T cell repertoires in COVID-19. The wider study: The origin of the acute and convalescent COVID-19 samples was the United States, Italy and Spain. Nucleic acid was either cDNA or gDNA, and it came from T cells, B-cell-depleted T cells, or PBMCs.

The rearrangement links TRBV25-1 to TRBJ2-7, with 15 bases that match TRBD2. This TCR came from a human donor in a cohort sampled during active COVID-19. The sequenced sample was peripheral blood. CDR3 protein: CASSEHGTSGRPLEQYF. As DNA, the CDR3 is TGTGCCAGCAGTGAACACGGGACTAGCGGGAGGCCCCTCGAGCAGTACTTC.